These 27 T cell receptor beta chains were all obtained from the same sample, sequenced in a study of identical twins (dated by TCRdb to 2016 to 2017). Preparation of the library involved 5' RACE. The data were produced on an Illumina HiSeq 2000. The public reads were reprocessed in TCRdb via fastp at Q25 and MiXCR, keeping in-frame beta chains. Entries that share a CDR3 protein sequence are merged under the most common genes and DNA. This sample gives roughly 250,000 distinct CDR3 sequences in total; over 12% of them show up just once. Around 8.9% of the sample comes from the top ten. The source material was memory (CD45RO+) T cells sorted from blood. In light of the paper, this sample's cell subset or site label describes: CD45RO+ enriched T cells. Receptor source: a woman younger than 30 in good health.

This clonotype occurred a few times. This rearrangement joins TRBV7-6 to TRBJ1-1; the D gene is possibly TRBD1 (6 bases). Germline CDR1 and CDR2: SGHVS and FNYEAQ. The CDR3 length is 14 residues. V was shortened by 1 base and J by 4 bases, with 10 bases between the two germline ends. The CDR3 region is CASSLGTATTEAFF. The CDR3 DNA sequence: TGTGCCAGCAGCTTAGGGACAGCGACCACTGAAGCTTTCTTT. Variable domain in full (rest from reference TRBV7-6 and TRBJ1-1): GAGVSQSPRYKVTKRGQDVALRCDPISGHVSLYWYRQALGQGPEFLTYFNYEAQQDKSGLPNDRFSAERPEGSISTLTIQRTEQRDSAMYRCASSLGTATTEAFFGQGTRLTVV.

The chain uses TRBV29-1 and TRBJ2-1; D perhaps matches TRBD2 (6 bases). The CDR3 sequence is 12 residues long. Germline V gene data show CDR1 as SQVTM and CDR2 as ANQGSEA. V was trimmed by 7 bases and J by 2 bases, leaving 9 bases between them. The CDR3 DNA sequence: TGCAGCGGCGGCGGGGCCTACAATGAGCAGTTCTTC. This sequence encodes CSGGGAYNEQFF.

This clonotype was seen ten or more times. The chain employs TRBV20-1 and TRBJ1-1; D remains ambiguous. The CDR3 has 11 residues. V was clipped by 1 base and J by 7 bases, with 7 bases between them. CDR1 and CDR2 (germline): DFQATT, SNEGSKA (reference sequence). The CDR3 protein is CSARAEIEAFF. The CDR3, as DNA: TGCAGTGCTAGAGCGGAAATTGAAGCTTTCTTT.

CDR3 coding DNA: TGTGCTAGTGGTTTGACCCGGGAGCAGTACTTC. Its protein is CASGLTREQYF. V gene TRBV12-5 combines with J gene TRBJ2-7, with unresolved D. Germline CDR1 and CDR2: LGHNT and FRNRAP. V gave up 2 bases and J gave up 7 bases, with 6 bases separating them. The CDR3 sequence is 11 residues long.

This clonotype showed up many times. V gene TRBV6-2 or TRBV6-3 combines with J gene TRBJ1-6; 8 positions match TRBD1. Looked up from germline, CDR1 is MNHEY and CDR2 is SVGEGT. This CDR3 is built from 14 residues. V dropped 6 bases and J dropped 9; count of bases not matched to a gene: 7. The CDR3 spells CASSRGQGASPLHF. Here the CDR3 DNA reads TGTGCCAGCAGCCGAGGACAGGGAGCTTCACCCCTCCACTTT.

The genes are TRBV4-3 and TRBJ2-3; D assignment may be TRBD1 or TRBD2 (6 bases each). CDR1 and CDR2 (germline): LGHNA, YSLEER. Trimming removed 2 bases from V and 1 base from J, with 13 bases in between. This CDR3 has 16 amino acids. The CDR3 loop reads CASSQWGALGTDTQYF. DNA for the CDR3: TGCGCCAGCAGCCAATGGGGGGCCTTGGGCACAGATACGCAGTATTTT.

The table lists this clonotype with many counts. The rearrangement uses TRBV20-1 and TRBJ1-1, with 7 nucleotides matching TRBD1. With V trimmed by 1 base and J by 14 bases, 7 bases remained unmatched. The length of the CDR3 is 11 residues. Germline V gene sequence: CDR1 DFQATT, CDR2 SNEGSKA (reference sequence). The CDR3 protein is CSARAEGARFF. In nucleotides, the CDR3 is TGCAGTGCTAGAGCGGAGGGGGCGCGGTTCTTT.

The chain has TRBV6-2 or TRBV6-3 and TRBJ2-7, with 7 bases that match TRBD2. Unmatched junction bases numbered 7, after V lost 2 bases and J lost 6 bases. The CDR3 has 14 residues. Germline loops: CDR1 MNHEY, CDR2 SVGEGT. CDR3 DNA: TGTGCCAGCAGTTACGGCGGGAGTAGAGGCGAGCAGTACTTC. Translating gives CASSYGGSRGEQYF.

This clonotype was observed a handful of times. The V and J genes are TRBV5-1 and TRBJ2-1; D remains unclear. Trimming shortened V by 0 bases and J by 4 bases, and 5 bases separated the two germline ends. The CDR3 length is 13 residues. Germline CDR1 SGHRS, CDR2 YFSETQ. CDR3 sequence (DNA): TGCGCCAGCAGCTTGGACACTTACAATGAGCAGTTCTTC. Translation gives CASSLDTYNEQFF.

The V gene is TRBV20-1, the J gene TRBJ2-7; perhaps TRBD1 as D (7 bases). The CDR3 has 13 amino acids. The germline V gene encodes CDR1 DFQATT and CDR2 SNEGSKA (reference sequence). Trimming took 5 bases from V and 4 from J, leaving 15 bases between them. CDR3 amino acids: CSAGPTGRYEQYF. The CDR3 region has the DNA TGCAGTGCTGGACCGACAGGGAGGTACGAGCAGTACTTC.

This clonotype has a count of ten or more. The V gene is TRBV12-5, the J gene TRBJ1-1; D remains unclear. The germline gives CDR1 LGHNT, CDR2 FRNRAP. V was pared by 1 base and J by 6 bases, with 9 bases between. The CDR3 totals 13 residues. In DNA, the CDR3 is TGTGCTAGTGGTTTGGAACCGGAGGCTGAAGCTTTCTTT. Translation gives CASGLEPEAEAFF.

The genes are TRBV11-2 and TRBJ2-1; D call uncertain. V lost 6 bases, J lost 4 bases, and 13 bases lay in between. This CDR3 has 14 residues. Germline CDR1 reads SGHAT; CDR2 reads FQNNGV. The CDR3 nucleotides are TGTGCCAGCAGACATCCGCCTCTTTACAATGAGCAGTTCTTC. Translating gives CASRHPPLYNEQFF.

This clonotype showed up just a few times. CDR3 loop: CASSFLAGASNEQFF. The CDR3 DNA follows: TGTGCCAGCAGTTTTCTAGCGGGAGCTTCGAATGAGCAGTTCTTC. The J gene is TRBJ2-1, the V gene TRBV6-5; the match to TRBD2 covers 10 bases. V lost 4 bases to trimming and J lost 7 bases; unmatched junction nucleotides: 7. There are 15 residues in the CDR3. CDR1 is MNHEY and CDR2 is SVGAGI in the germline V gene.

This clonotype was picked up many times. The chain combines TRBV6-4 with TRBJ2-3, with D possibly being TRBD2 (7 bases). The length of the CDR3 is 14 residues. V lost 3 bases, J lost 3 bases, and 10 bases lay in between. Looked up from germline, CDR1 is MRHNA and CDR2 is SNTAGT. The CDR3 spells CASSEGGPTDTQYF. CDR3 DNA sequence: TGTGCCAGCAGTGAGGGGGGGCCGACAGATACGCAGTATTTT.

The sample holds a few counts of this clonotype. This chain uses TRBV7-9 with TRBJ2-1, with D unresolved. The germline V gene has CDR1 SEHNR and CDR2 FQNEAQ (reference sequence). Trimming took 8 bases from V and 0 from J, leaving 11 bases between them. The CDR3 is 14 residues long. CDR3 protein: CASSRSSSYNEQFF. The CDR3, as DNA: TGTGCCAGCTCGCGTTCTAGCTCCTACAATGAGCAGTTCTTC.

The J gene is TRBJ2-4, the V gene TRBV29-1; tentatively, D is TRBD2 (5 bases). Germline lookup yields CDR1 SQVTM and CDR2 ANQGSEA. V was trimmed by 3 bases and J by 8 bases, leaving 5 bases between them. This CDR3 spans 10 amino acids. CDR3 sequence reads: CSVEEDIQYF. The CDR3 DNA reads as TGCAGCGTTGAGGAGGACATTCAGTACTTC.

This clonotype occurred many times. The genes are TRBV5-1 and TRBJ2-3, with 11 bases that match TRBD2. In germline, CDR1 is SGHRS, CDR2 YFSETQ. The CDR3 is 16 amino acids. Trimming removed 0 bases from V and 2 bases from J; junction bases left unmatched: 2. The CDR3 loop is CASSLGTSGHTDTQYF. For the CDR3, the DNA is TGCGCCAGCAGCTTGGGGACTAGCGGGCACACAGATACGCAGTATTTT.

The genes are TRBV29-1 and TRBJ2-7, with 11 bases lining up with TRBD2. CDR3 size: 13 residues. V lost 2 bases to trimming and J lost 7 bases; unmatched junction nucleotides: 4. In germline, CDR1 is SQVTM, CDR2 ANQGSEA. CDR3 residues: CSVENLAGGEQYF. The CDR3 DNA reads TGCAGCGTTGAAAATCTAGCGGGAGGTGAGCAGTACTTC.

The chain is built from TRBV28 and TRBJ2-6, with 7 bases matching TRBD1. The germline CDR1 and CDR2 sequences are MDHEN and SYDVKM. The CDR3 consists of 20 residues. J gave up 0 bases and V 6 bases, and 17 bases lay outside the gene matches. The CDR3, as DNA: TGTGCCAGCAGCACGCCTCGTCCGACAGGGAAGGACTCTGGGGCCAACGTCCTGACTTTC. As protein: CASSTPRPTGKDSGANVLTF.

A few counts support this clonotype. V is TRBV7-9 and J is TRBJ2-1; 8 nucleotides match TRBD1. This CDR3 is built from 15 residues. Germline V gives CDR1 SEHNR, CDR2 FQNEAQ (reference sequence). V lost 3 bases, J lost 8 bases, and 9 bases stayed unmatched. The CDR3 loop reads CASSFRTGGLDEQFF. Written as DNA, the CDR3 is TGTGCCAGCAGCTTCAGAACAGGGGGGTTGGATGAGCAGTTCTTC.

This clonotype was seen only a few times. The gene calls are TRBV6-5 and TRBJ1-2; D uncertain. CDR3 length: 12 residues. Germline-derived CDR1 and CDR2 are MNHEY and SVGAGI. The V end lost 4 bases, the J end lost 8 bases, and 11 bases lay between the germline ends. The CDR3 is CASSLKGLGYTF. The CDR3 DNA follows: TGTGCCAGCAGTTTGAAAGGGCTGGGCTACACCTTC.

This clonotype was picked up a small number of times. J is TRBJ2-7 and V is TRBV20-1; D perhaps matches TRBD1 (6 bases). V dropped 4 bases and J dropped 3 bases, with 10 bases sitting between them. The CDR3 runs to 12 residues. Germline CDR1 is DFQATT and CDR2 is SNEGSKA (reference sequence). The CDR3 nucleotides read TGCAGTGCTACTGGACAGTTCTACGAGCAGTACTTC. Translated: CSATGQFYEQYF.

This chain connects TRBV5-8 to TRBJ1-2; no definite D call. This CDR3 spans 14 amino acids. Germline V gene sequence: CDR1 SGHTS, CDR2 YDEGEE. The germline V and J ends were trimmed by 1 base and 3 bases, with 10 bases remaining between them. The CDR3: CASSLSSHYYGYTF. The CDR3 DNA reads TGTGCCAGCAGCTTGTCGTCGCATTACTATGGCTACACCTTC.

The CDR3 region is CASSEPGATGELFF. CDR3 DNA: TGCGCCAGCAGTGAGCCGGGGGCCACCGGGGAGCTGTTTTTT. The chain links TRBV10-1 to TRBJ2-2; D could derive from TRBD1 or TRBD2 (6 bases each). This CDR3 has 14 residues. V was pared by 2 bases and J by 4 bases, with 8 bases between. Germline assignment: CDR1 WNHNN and CDR2 SYGVQD (reference sequence).

This clonotype was observed many times. This rearrangement joins TRBV20-1 to TRBJ2-1, with TRBD1 matching 8 bases. The CDR3 covers 18 residues. V gave up 6 bases and J gave up 1 base; unmatched junction bases: 17. CDR1 and CDR2 (germline): DFQATT, SNEGSKA (reference sequence). This CDR3 is CSAPSDLRTGKSYNEQFF. CDR3 bases: TGCAGTGCCCCGTCAGACTTAAGGACAGGGAAATCCTACAATGAGCAGTTCTTC.

The chain carries TRBV10-3 and TRBJ1-3; D is uncertain. The germline CDR1 and CDR2 sequences are ENHRY and SYGVKD. The V end lost 8 bases, the J end lost 4 bases, and 12 bases lay between the germline ends. The CDR3 sequence is 13 residues long. DNA of the CDR3: TGTGCCATCCATCGCACAGCGGGAAACACCATATATTTT. Protein: CAIHRTAGNTIYF.

In this sample, this clonotype turned up a few times. The rearrangement links TRBV10-3 to TRBJ2-3; no firm D call. V was trimmed by 2 bases and J by 2 bases, leaving 5 bases between them. Germline CDR1 and CDR2: ENHRY and SYGVKD. This CDR3 spans 13 amino acids. Written as DNA, the CDR3 is TGTGCCATCAGTGAGCTGAACACAGATACGCAGTATTTT. It yields the protein CAISELNTDTQYF.